These T cell receptor beta chains were read from a single sample in a study of neurological immune-mediated disorders. One entry per CDR3 protein results from TCRdb running MiXCR on the 5' RACE reads. The data show about 55,000 distinct CDR3 sequences, 4.2% seen once. Sequences were obtained from PBMCs. Receptor source: a man aged 50 to 60 with multiple sclerosis. The CDR3 runs from the conserved cysteine through the conserved F or W. Fields, in order: D gene, V gene, clone size, J gene, CDR3 protein, CDR3 DNA. A D gene is named only where the DNA matches it firmly. Only part of the rows carry a size: once, few, many, or a class if the clone is expanded.

D gene: TRBD2
V gene: TRBV7-2
clone size: -
J gene: TRBJ2-3
CDR3 protein: CASRPRRGGTDTQYF
CDR3 DNA: TGTGCCAGCCGCCCCCGGCGGGGGGGAACAGATACGCAGTATTTT

D gene: TRBD2
V gene: TRBV20-1
clone size: -
J gene: TRBJ2-7
CDR3 protein: CSATGTSRGAYEQYF
CDR3 DNA: TGCAGTGCTACCGGGACTAGCCGCGGAGCCTACGAGCAGTACTTC

D gene: TRBD2
V gene: TRBV7-6
clone size: few
J gene: TRBJ2-1
CDR3 protein: CASSLAIRTRGNNEQFF
CDR3 DNA: TGTGCCAGCAGCTTAGCGATTCGGACTAGAGGGAACAATGAGCAGTTCTTC

D gene: TRBD2
V gene: TRBV5-1
clone size: many
J gene: TRBJ2-1
CDR3 protein: CASSPVAGATYNEQFF
CDR3 DNA: TGCGCCAGCAGTCCAGTAGCGGGGGCTACCTACAATGAGCAGTTCTTC

D gene: -
V gene: TRBV27
clone size: few
J gene: TRBJ1-4
CDR3 protein: CASSRTGTRGEKLFF
CDR3 DNA: TGTGCCAGCAGTCGTACCGGGACAAGGGGGGAAAAACTGTTTTTT

D gene: TRBD1
V gene: TRBV29-1
clone size: many
J gene: TRBJ2-1
CDR3 protein: CSAAPGQGSGEQFF
CDR3 DNA: TGCAGCGCCGCGCCGGGACAGGGGTCGGGTGAGCAGTTCTTC

D gene: TRBD1
V gene: TRBV7-9
clone size: many
J gene: TRBJ2-3
CDR3 protein: CASSLAGQGVNADTQYF
CDR3 DNA: TGTGCCAGCAGCTTAGCAGGACAGGGGGTAAACGCAGATACGCAGTATTTT

D gene: -
V gene: TRBV5-1
clone size: once
J gene: TRBJ2-2
CDR3 protein: CASNLPPPGLDGELFF
CDR3 DNA: TGCGCCAGCAACTTGCCCCCCCCCGGGTTGGACGGGGAGCTGTTTTTT

D gene: -
V gene: TRBV7-9
clone size: many
J gene: TRBJ2-3
CDR3 protein: CASSLVANTDTQYF
CDR3 DNA: TGTGCCAGCAGCTTAGTGGCTAACACAGATACGCAGTATTTT

D gene: -
V gene: TRBV7-3
clone size: many
J gene: TRBJ2-5
CDR3 protein: CASSPNRAQETQYF
CDR3 DNA: TGTGCCAGCAGCCCAAACAGGGCCCAAGAGACCCAGTACTTC

D gene: TRBD1
V gene: TRBV6-1
clone size: many
J gene: TRBJ1-2
CDR3 protein: CASISTGFGDYGYTF
CDR3 DNA: TGTGCCAGCATCTCGACAGGGTTTGGGGACTATGGCTACACCTTC

D gene: -
V gene: TRBV5-1
clone size: many
J gene: TRBJ2-5
CDR3 protein: CASRVEVQETQYF
CDR3 DNA: TGCGCCAGCAGAGTGGAGGTACAAGAGACCCAGTACTTC

D gene: -
V gene: TRBV28
clone size: many
J gene: TRBJ2-7
CDR3 protein: CASRAGTGPYEQYF
CDR3 DNA: TGTGCCAGCAGAGCCGGGACTGGCCCCTACGAGCAGTACTTC

D gene: TRBD1
V gene: TRBV5-1
clone size: few
J gene: TRBJ1-2
CDR3 protein: CASSSRDSDNYGYTF
CDR3 DNA: TGCGCCAGCAGCTCGAGGGACAGCGATAACTATGGCTACACCTTC

D gene: -
V gene: TRBV7-6
clone size: many
J gene: TRBJ1-5
CDR3 protein: CASSLSLNQPQHF
CDR3 DNA: TGTGCCAGCAGCTTATCCCTCAATCAGCCCCAGCATTTT

D gene: -
V gene: TRBV7-6
clone size: many
J gene: TRBJ1-5
CDR3 protein: CASSLVPGSSNQPQHF
CDR3 DNA: TGTGCCAGCAGCTTAGTCCCAGGGAGTAGCAATCAGCCCCAGCATTTT